A selection of T cell receptor beta chains follows, all from one sample in a study of cytomegalovirus exposure and HLA in healthy donors. TCRdb's copy holds only in-frame clones and misses some; the assay was immunoSEQ multiplex PCR. Counted here are 80,000 or so clones, approximately 65% occurring once; the ten biggest clones make up about 4.7%. The sequenced material came from PBMCs. Receptors originate from a male donor in good health and CMV-seropositive. CDR3s include the opening cysteine and the closing phenylalanine or tryptophan. The order of the fields is V gene, clone size, D gene, J gene, CDR3 protein, CDR3 DNA. The D gene is left open where the match is weak. Clone sizes are given selectively: once, few, many, or a class where the clone is expanded.

TRBV1,NA,NA,TRBJ1-6,CTSSQDKQGASPLHF,TGCACCAGCAGCCAAGATAAACAGGGGGCTTCACCCCTCCACTTT
TRBV7-9,NA,NA,TRBJ1-4,CASSRAEAGPNEKLFF,TGTGCCAGCAGCCGGGCAGAGGCAGGGCCTAATGAAAAACTGTTTTTT
TRBV5-5,few,TRBD2,TRBJ2-7,CASSSENSGIYEQYF,TGTGCCAGCAGCTCCGAAAATAGCGGGATATACGAGCAGTACTTC
TRBV7-6,few,NA,TRBJ2-5,CASSLQETQYF,TGTGCCAGCAGCCTACAAGAGACCCAGTACTTC
TRBV7-2,few,TRBD2,TRBJ2-5,CASSLAHGLAGGRTETQYF,TGTGCCAGCAGCTTAGCGCACGGACTAGCGGGGGGGCGGACGGAGACCCAGTACTTC
TRBV11-2,NA,NA,TRBJ2-5,CASSLGRAAIETQYF,TGTGCCAGCAGCTTAGGGCGAGCGGCTATAGAGACCCAGTACTTC
TRBV7-8,many,NA,TRBJ2-7,CASSLAHVGEQYF,TGTGCCAGCAGCTTAGCCCATGTCGGCGAGCAGTACTTC
TRBV4-2,NA,TRBD1,TRBJ2-5,CASSQEGDREGETQYF,TGTGCCAGCAGCCAAGAGGGGGACAGGGAGGGGGAGACCCAGTACTTC
TRBV7-2,few,TRBD1,TRBJ1-4,CASSWDRTNEKLFF,TGTGCCAGCAGCTGGGACAGAACTAATGAAAAACTGTTTTTT
TRBV2,NA,NA,TRBJ2-7,CASISRDFSSYEQYF,TGTGCCAGCATTAGCCGGGACTTCAGCTCCTACGAGCAGTACTTC
TRBV6-5,NA,NA,TRBJ1-3,CASTTAGLGNTIYF,TGTGCCAGCACTACGGCGGGGTTAGGAAACACCATATATTTT
TRBV29-1,NA,NA,TRBJ1-2,CSASGGPDYGYTF,TGCAGCGCATCGGGGGGGCCGGACTATGGCTACACCTTC
TRBV2,NA,TRBD1,TRBJ2-5,CASSSFDRGLETQYF,TGTGCCAGCAGTAGCTTTGACAGGGGGTTAGAGACCCAGTACTTC
TRBV14,NA,NA,TRBJ1-4,CASSQVGSGANEKLFF,TGTGCCAGCAGCCAAGTAGGGTCCGGGGCTAATGAAAAACTGTTTTTT
TRBV7-9,NA,NA,TRBJ2-1,CSSSLYGNEQFF,TGTTCCAGCAGCTTATACGGCAATGAGCAGTTCTTC
TRBV4-2,NA,NA,TRBJ2-5,CASSHRSEETQYF,TGTGCCAGCAGCCACAGGTCCGAGGAGACCCAGTACTTC
TRBV19,NA,NA,TRBJ1-1,CASSTGVETEAFF,TGTGCCAGTAGTACAGGGGTGGAAACTGAAGCTTTCTTT
TRBV7-8,NA,NA,TRBJ2-1,CASSRGLNEQFF,TGTGCCAGCAGCCGTGGCCTGAATGAGCAGTTCTTC
TRBV28,NA,TRBD2,TRBJ2-1,CASSRLAGGRGEQFF,TGTGCCAGCAGTCGACTAGCGGGAGGGCGTGGTGAGCAGTTCTTC
TRBV28,once,TRBD1,TRBJ1-1,CASSLQWTGRKRAFF,TGTGCCAGCAGTTTACAGTGGACAGGAAGGAAGCGCGCTTTCTTT
TRBV27,NA,TRBD1,TRBJ2-1,CASSKDRDYNEQFF,TGTGCCAGCAGTAAGGACAGGGACTACAATGAGCAGTTCTTC
TRBV19,few,TRBD1,TRBJ1-1,CASATGGSTEAFF,TGTGCCAGTGCGACAGGGGGGAGCACTGAAGCTTTCTTT
TRBV14,NA,TRBD2,TRBJ2-5,CASNPASGSFETQYF,TGTGCCAGCAACCCTGCGAGCGGGAGTTTCGAGACCCAGTACTTC
TRBV6-5,NA,NA,TRBJ1-2,CASSYLDRSGYTF,TGTGCCAGCAGTTACCTGGACAGAAGTGGCTACACCTTC
TRBV7-2,few,TRBD2,TRBJ2-4,CASSPIRGDLKNIQYF,TGTGCCAGCAGTCCCATCCGGGGGGACTTAAAAAACATTCAGTACTTC
TRBV18,few,NA,TRBJ2-2,CASSPGGELFF,TGTGCCAGCTCCCCGGGCGGGGAGCTGTTTTTT
TRBV10-3,few,NA,TRBJ2-2,CAISFGGNTGELFF,TGTGCCATCAGTTTCGGGGGAAACACCGGGGAGCTGTTTTTT
TRBV7-2,NA,NA,TRBJ2-5,CASSYGTPQETQYF,TGTGCCAGCAGCTACGGGACTCCTCAAGAGACCCAGTACTTC
TRBV7-7,NA,TRBD1,TRBJ1-2,CASSLATGGTRCYTF,TGTGCCAGCAGCTTAGCGACAGGGGGCACCCGTTGCTACACCTTC
TRBV10-3,NA,TRBD1,TRBJ1-1,CAISPQGKGMNTEAFF,TGTGCCATCAGTCCACAGGGGAAGGGTATGAACACTGAAGCTTTCTTT
TRBV5-6,NA,NA,TRBJ2-3,CASSSSTDTQYF,TGTGCCAGCAGCTCAAGCACAGATACGCAGTATTTT
TRBV6-1,NA,NA,TRBJ1-4,CASLGSNEKLFF,TGTGCCAGCCTCGGGTCTAATGAAAAACTGTTTTTT
TRBV6-1,once,TRBD1,TRBJ2-3,CASGVGTAITDTQYF,TGTGCCAGCGGCGTCGGGACAGCCATCACAGATACGCAGTATTTT
TRBV9,few,NA,TRBJ2-5,CASSVDSAETQYF,TGTGCCAGCAGCGTAGACTCCGCAGAGACCCAGTACTTC
TRBV19,once,NA,TRBJ2-3,CASSMSLITSTDTQYF,TGTGCCAGTAGTATGTCTCTCATAACTAGCACAGATACGCAGTATTTT